The entry below gives a single T cell receptor beta chain sequence along with its context. This entry belongs to a study of blood T cell repertoires in COVID-19. Study information: Sites across the United States, Italy and Spain contributed samples from acute and convalescent COVID-19.

Assay used: immunoSEQ multiplex PCR; TCRdb lists only in-frame clones, some missing. This sample has roughly 190,000 clones; 83% occur once, and the top ten carry around 6.5%. The V gene's germline CDR1 is WNHNN and CDR2 SYGVQD (reference sequence). The CDR3 consists of 13 residues. Trimming took off 5 bases at V and 9 bases at J, with 14 bases between the two ends. The material sequenced was peripheral blood. V usage is TRBV10-1 and J usage is TRBJ2-1; D may be TRBD1 (6 bases). This TCR was sampled from a woman between 40 and 55 years old with acute or convalescent COVID-19. The CDR3 DNA sequence: TGCGCCAGCAGTCCGCAGGGGTTAGTTGAGCAGTTCTTC. Translating it yields CASSPQGLVEQFF.